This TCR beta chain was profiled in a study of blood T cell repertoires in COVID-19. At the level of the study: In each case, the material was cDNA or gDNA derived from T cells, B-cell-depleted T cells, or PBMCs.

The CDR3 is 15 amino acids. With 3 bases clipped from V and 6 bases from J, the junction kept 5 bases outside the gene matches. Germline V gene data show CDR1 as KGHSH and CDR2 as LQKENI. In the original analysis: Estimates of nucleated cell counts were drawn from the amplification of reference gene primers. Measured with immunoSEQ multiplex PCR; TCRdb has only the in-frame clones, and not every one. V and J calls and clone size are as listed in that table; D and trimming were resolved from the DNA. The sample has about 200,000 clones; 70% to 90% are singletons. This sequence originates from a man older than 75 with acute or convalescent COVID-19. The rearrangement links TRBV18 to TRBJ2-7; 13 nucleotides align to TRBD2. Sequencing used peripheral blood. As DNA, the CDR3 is TGTGCCAGCTCACCGGGACTAGCGGGAACAAGCGAGCAGTACTTC. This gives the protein CASSPGLAGTSEQYF.